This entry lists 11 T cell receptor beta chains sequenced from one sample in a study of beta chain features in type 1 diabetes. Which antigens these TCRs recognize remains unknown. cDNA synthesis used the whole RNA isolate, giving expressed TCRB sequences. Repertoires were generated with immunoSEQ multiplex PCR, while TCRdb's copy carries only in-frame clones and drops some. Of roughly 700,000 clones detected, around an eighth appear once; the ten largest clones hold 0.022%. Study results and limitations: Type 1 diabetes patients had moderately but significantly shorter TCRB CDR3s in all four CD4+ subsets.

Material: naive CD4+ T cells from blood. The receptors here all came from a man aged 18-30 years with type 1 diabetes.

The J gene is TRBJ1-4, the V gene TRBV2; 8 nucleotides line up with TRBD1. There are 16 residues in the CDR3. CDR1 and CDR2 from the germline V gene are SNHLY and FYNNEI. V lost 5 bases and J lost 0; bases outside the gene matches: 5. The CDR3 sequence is CASSPDRGATNEKLFF. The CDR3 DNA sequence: TGTGCCAGCAGTCCAGACAGGGGCGCAACTAATGAAAAACTGTTTTTT.

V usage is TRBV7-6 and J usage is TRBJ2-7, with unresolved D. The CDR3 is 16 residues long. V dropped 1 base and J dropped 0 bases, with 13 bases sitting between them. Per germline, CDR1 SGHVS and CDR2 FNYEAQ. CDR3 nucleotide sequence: TGTGCCAGCAGCTTAGGTGTGGGCCGCGACTCCTACGAGCAGTACTTC. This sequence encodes CASSLGVGRDSYEQYF.

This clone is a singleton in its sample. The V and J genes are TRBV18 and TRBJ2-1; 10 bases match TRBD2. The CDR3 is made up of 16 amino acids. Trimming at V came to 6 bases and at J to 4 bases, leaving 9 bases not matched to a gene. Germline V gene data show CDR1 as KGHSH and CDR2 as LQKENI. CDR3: CASSPVSGGTYNEQFF. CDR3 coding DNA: TGTGCCAGCTCCCCCGTTAGCGGGGGGACTTACAATGAGCAGTTCTTC.

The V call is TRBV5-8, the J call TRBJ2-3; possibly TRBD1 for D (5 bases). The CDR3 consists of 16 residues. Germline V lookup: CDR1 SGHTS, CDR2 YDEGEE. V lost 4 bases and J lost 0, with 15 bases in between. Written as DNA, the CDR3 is TGTGCCAGCAGCCGAATCAGGGCCACTAGCACAGATACGCAGTATTTT. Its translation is CASSRIRATSTDTQYF.

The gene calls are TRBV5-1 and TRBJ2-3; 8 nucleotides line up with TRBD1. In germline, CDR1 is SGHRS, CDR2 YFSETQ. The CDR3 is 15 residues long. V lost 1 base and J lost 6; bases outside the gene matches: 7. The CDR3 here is CASSLLGQGSDTQYF. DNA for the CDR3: TGCGCCAGCAGCTTGCTTGGACAGGGTTCCGATACGCAGTATTTT.

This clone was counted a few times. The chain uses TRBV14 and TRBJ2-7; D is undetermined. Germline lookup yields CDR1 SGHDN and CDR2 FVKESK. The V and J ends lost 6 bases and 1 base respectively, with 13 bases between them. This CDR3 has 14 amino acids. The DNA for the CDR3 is TGTGCCAGCAGGGGCCTAGGGAATTCCTACGAGCAGTACTTC. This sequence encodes CASRGLGNSYEQYF. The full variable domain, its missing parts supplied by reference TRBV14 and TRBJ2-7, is EAGVTQFPSHSVIEKGQTVTLRCDPISGHDNLYWYRRVMGKEIKFLLHFVKESKQDESGMPNNRFLAERTGGTYSTLKVQPAELEDSGVYFCASRGLGNSYEQYFGPGTRLTVT.

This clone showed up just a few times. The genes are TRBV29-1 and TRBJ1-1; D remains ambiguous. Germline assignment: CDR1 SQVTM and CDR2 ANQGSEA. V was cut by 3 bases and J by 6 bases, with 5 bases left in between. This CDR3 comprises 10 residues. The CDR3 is CSVETAEAFF. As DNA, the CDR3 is TGCAGCGTTGAGACGGCTGAAGCTTTCTTT.

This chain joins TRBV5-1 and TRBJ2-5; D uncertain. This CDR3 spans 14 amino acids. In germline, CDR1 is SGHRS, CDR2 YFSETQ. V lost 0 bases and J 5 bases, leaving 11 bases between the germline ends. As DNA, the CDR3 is TGCGCCAGCAGCTTGGGTGGCCCGTGGGAGACCCAGTACTTC. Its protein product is CASSLGGPWETQYF. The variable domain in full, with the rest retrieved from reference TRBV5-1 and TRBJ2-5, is KAGVTQTPRYLIKTRGQQVTLSCSPISGHRSVSWYQQTPGQGLQFLFEYFSETQRNKGNFPGRFSGRQFSNSRSEMNVSTLELGDSALYLCASSLGGPWETQYFGPGTRLLVL.

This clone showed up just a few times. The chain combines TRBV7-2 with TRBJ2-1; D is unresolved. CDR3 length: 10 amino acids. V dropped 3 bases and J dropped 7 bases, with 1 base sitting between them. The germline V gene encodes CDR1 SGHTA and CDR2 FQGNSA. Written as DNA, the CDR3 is TGTGCCAGCAGCTTTAATGAGCAGTTCTTC. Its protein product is CASSFNEQFF.

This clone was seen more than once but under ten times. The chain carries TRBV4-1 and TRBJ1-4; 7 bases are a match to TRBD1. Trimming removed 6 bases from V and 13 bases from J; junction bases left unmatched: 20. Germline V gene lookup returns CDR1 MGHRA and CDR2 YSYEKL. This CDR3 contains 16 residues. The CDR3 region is CASSRTGHPSGGGLFF. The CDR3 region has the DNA TGCGCCAGCAGTCGGACAGGCCACCCATCTGGGGGAGGACTGTTTTTT.

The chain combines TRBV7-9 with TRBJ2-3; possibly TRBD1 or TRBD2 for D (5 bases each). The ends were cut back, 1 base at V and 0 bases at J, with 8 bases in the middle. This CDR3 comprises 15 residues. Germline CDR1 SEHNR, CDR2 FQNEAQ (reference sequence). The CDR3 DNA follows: TGTGCCAGCAGCTTAGGGGGGTATAGCACAGATACGCAGTATTTT. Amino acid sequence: CASSLGGYSTDTQYF.